One sample yielded the 14 T cell receptor beta chains listed below, sequenced in a study of cytomegalovirus exposure and HLA in healthy donors. Only in-frame clones appear in the TCRdb table, and some are missing; sequencing was by immunoSEQ multiplex PCR. Counted here are around 150,000 clones, about 86% occurring once; the ten biggest clones make up about 5.8%. Sequencing was carried out using PBMCs. These receptor sequences come from a woman under 40 in good health and CMV-seronegative.

The V call is TRBV4-1, the J call TRBJ2-2, with a weak D call TRBD1 (6 bases). The CDR3 totals 15 residues. The germline gives CDR1 MGHRA, CDR2 YSYEKL. V gave up 2 bases and J gave up 10 bases, with 17 bases separating them. In DNA, the CDR3 is TGCGCCAGCAGCCAACTCAGGGGTGCCATTGAGGAGCTGTTTTTT. It specifies CASSQLRGAIEELFF.

The rearrangement links TRBV5-1 to TRBJ1-1; a weak D match, TRBD1 (6 bases). CDR3 length equals 17 residues. The V gene lost 0 bases and the J gene lost 0 bases, with 15 bases spanning the gap. From germline, CDR1 is SGHRS and CDR2 YFSETQ. The CDR3 reads CASSLDAGGGVNTEAFF. The CDR3 nucleotides are TGCGCCAGCAGCTTGGATGCGGGCGGGGGCGTGAACACTGAAGCTTTCTTT.

The V call is TRBV6-1, the J call TRBJ1-2; the match to TRBD1 covers 9 bases. The CDR3 is 15 residues long. Germline V gives CDR1 MNHNS, CDR2 SASEGT. V was pared by 4 bases and J by 2 bases, with 5 bases of the junction left unmatched. Here the CDR3 DNA reads TGTGCCAGCAGTGGAAACAGGGGGCCAAACTATGGCTACACCTTC. Translation: CASSGNRGPNYGYTF.

The V and J genes are TRBV21-1 and TRBJ1-1. TRBV21-1 is described as a pseudogene. This CDR3 has 11 amino acids. The CDR3: CASSPGTEAFF. The CDR3 DNA reads as TGTGCCAGCAGCCCCGGAACTGAAGCTTTCTTT.

This clone is a singleton in its sample. The chain is built from TRBV5-6 and TRBJ2-7; D uncertain. In germline, CDR1 is SGHDT, CDR2 YYEEEE. V lost 0 bases and J lost 2, with 6 bases in between. The CDR3 is 13 amino acids. DNA for the CDR3: TGTGCCAGCAGCTTGGTCTCGGCCTACGAGCAGTACTTC. It is translated as CASSLVSAYEQYF.

This clone was recorded once. The V call is TRBV13, the J call TRBJ2-3; 12 positions match TRBD2. Germline V lookup: CDR1 PRHDT, CDR2 FYEKMQ (reference sequence). The CDR3 is 15 residues long. Trimming at V came to 5 bases and at J to 5 bases, leaving 5 bases not matched to a gene. The CDR3 coding sequence is TGTGCCAGCAGCACTAGCGGGGGGCGGGGAGATACGCAGTATTTT. Translated: CASSTSGGRGDTQYF.

The chain is built from TRBV6-5 and TRBJ2-7, with TRBD2 matching over 8 bases. Germline V lookup: CDR1 MNHEY, CDR2 SVGAGI. V lost 8 bases, J lost 3 bases, and 6 bases stayed unmatched. This CDR3 spans 13 amino acids. CDR3 sequence (DNA): TGTGCCAGCTCGTCACTAGCGGTCTACGAGCAGTACTTC. Translation gives CASSSLAVYEQYF.

This rearrangement joins TRBV7-8 to TRBJ1-2; 12 bases fit TRBD1. Germline V lookup: CDR1 SGHVS, CDR2 FQNEAQ. The CDR3 consists of 16 residues. With 5 bases clipped from V and 4 bases from J, the junction kept 8 bases outside the gene matches. CDR3: CASSPPGQGAVYGYTF. In nucleotides, the CDR3 is TGTGCCAGCAGCCCGCCGGGACAGGGGGCCGTCTATGGCTACACCTTC.

In this sample, this clone turned up once. V is TRBV6-5 and J is TRBJ2-3; TRBD2 matches at 9 bases. The junction had 6 bases not matched to a gene; V was cut back by 6 bases and J by 2 bases. The germline gives CDR1 MNHEY, CDR2 SVGAGI. The CDR3 covers 15 residues. The CDR3 DNA reads TGTGCCAGCAGCGAGACTAGCGGTATCACAGATACGCAGTATTTT. Its protein is CASSETSGITDTQYF.

V and J are TRBV29-1 and TRBJ2-1; D remains unclear. The CDR3 loop spans 15 amino acids. Trimming removed 4 bases at V and 2 bases at J, with 15 bases between. Per germline, CDR1 SQVTM and CDR2 ANQGSEA. The CDR3 sequence is CSVAERGATYNEQFF. CDR3 nucleotides: TGCAGCGTTGCCGAGCGCGGAGCGACCTACAATGAGCAGTTCTTC.

The chain uses TRBV27 and TRBJ2-1, with a weak D call TRBD2 (5 bases). This CDR3 contains 11 residues. In germline, CDR1 is MNHEY, CDR2 SMNVEV (reference sequence). V lost 9 bases to trimming and J lost 9 bases, with 12 bases between them. The CDR3 reads CASREFSEQFF. The CDR3 DNA is TGTGCCAGTAGGGAGTTCAGTGAGCAGTTCTTC.

The chain uses TRBV6-5 and TRBJ1-1; no clear D. The CDR3 covers 13 residues. Deletions cut 0 bases from V and 5 bases from J, with 7 bases between. The V gene's germline CDR1 is MNHEY and CDR2 SVGAGI. The CDR3 nucleotides are TGTGCCAGCAGTTACTCGGCCGGGACTGAAGCTTTCTTT. Encoded protein: CASSYSAGTEAFF.

V is TRBV2 and J is TRBJ1-6, with 7 bases that match TRBD1. CDR1 SNHLY and CDR2 FYNNEI come from the germline V gene. Unmatched junction bases numbered 2, after V lost 2 bases and J lost 7 bases. The CDR3 extends over 14 amino acids. CDR3 sequence reads: CASSEQGGNSPLHF. The CDR3 nucleotides are TGTGCCAGCAGTGAACAGGGGGGAAATTCACCCCTCCACTTT.

The J gene is TRBJ2-3, the V gene TRBV5-4; 7 positions match TRBD2. Per germline, CDR1 SGHNT and CDR2 YYREEE (reference sequence). The CDR3 covers 15 residues. V trimming: 4 bases; J trimming: 1 base; junction bases outside the gene matches: 6. For the CDR3, the DNA is TGTGCCAGCAGCGTCCGTACTAGCGGCACAGATACGCAGTATTTT. The encoded protein is CASSVRTSGTDTQYF.